This entry lists 18 T cell receptor beta chains sequenced from one sample in a study of Graves' ophthalmopathy and Graves' hyperthyroidism. For repertoire sequencing, the TCR beta CDR3 regions were amplified from RNA transcripts. RT-PCR in the first round used HTBI primers; a second-round multiplex PCR followed. In TCRdb, the multiplex PCR reads were re-called with MiXCR into one record per CDR3 protein. The top ten clones hold around 4.6% of a sample with about 600,000 distinct CDR3 sequences, approximately 35% of them seen once. The sequenced sample was peripheral blood or thyroid tissue (not recorded which). The receptor source for this set is an adult man with Graves' hyperthyroidism.

The J gene is TRBJ2-2, the V gene TRBV4-1; TRBD2 matches 7 bases. CDR3 length: 17 residues. J lost 0 bases, V lost 5 bases, and 9 bases had no gene match. Germline values: CDR1 MGHRA, CDR2 YSYEKL. CDR3 sequence: CASSWEGSGTNTGELFF. In nucleotides, the CDR3 is TGCGCCAGCAGCTGGGAGGGTAGCGGAACGAACACCGGGGAGCTGTTTTTT.

This clonotype was detected many times. The V call is TRBV15, the J call TRBJ1-6, with D possibly matching TRBD1 (5 bases). The germline V and J ends were trimmed by 3 bases and 13 bases, with 22 bases remaining between them. CDR3 length: 16 residues. Germline V CDR1 and CDR2: LNHNV, YYDKDF (reference sequence). Written as DNA, the CDR3 is TGTGCCACCAGCAGGGACGGGACTGGGGAAGATCCCCCCCTCCACTTT. Protein sequence: CATSRDGTGEDPPLHF.

This chain uses TRBV4-1 with TRBJ1-2; 9 bases map to TRBD1. With 3 bases clipped from V and 7 bases from J, the junction kept 15 bases outside the gene matches. Germline CDR1 reads MGHRA; CDR2 reads YSYEKL. This CDR3 has 17 amino acids. The DNA for the CDR3 is TGCGCCAGCAGCCAGGAGACCGGGACAGGGAGTCTCGGTGGCTACACCTTC. Translated, it gives CASSQETGTGSLGGYTF.

This clonotype was seen a few times. The V and J genes are TRBV3-1 and TRBJ2-5; TRBD1 aligns across 8 bases. Germline CDR1 is LGHDT and CDR2 is YNNKEL (reference sequence). The CDR3 extends over 14 amino acids. The ends lost 3 bases at V and 2 bases at J; junction bases unmatched: 2. As DNA, the CDR3 is TGTGCCAGCAGCCAGTGGGACAGGCAAGAGACCCAGTACTTC. It is translated as CASSQWDRQETQYF.

J is TRBJ1-4 and V is TRBV2; D is possibly TRBD1 (6 bases). CDR1 is SNHLY and CDR2 is FYNNEI in the germline V gene. The CDR3 is 14 amino acids. Trimming took 5 bases from V and 10 from J, leaving 17 bases between them. CDR3 in DNA: TGTGCCAGCAGTTACGGGGGCAGGGACGGAAAACTGTTTTTT. Translated: CASSYGGRDGKLFF.

For this clonotype: It is likely a read error, because the conserved phenylalanine at the end of the CDR3 is missing. V is TRBV7-8 and J is TRBJ1-2, with D uncertain. The CDR3 contains 14 residues. Germline-derived CDR1 and CDR2 are SGHVS and FQNEAQ. V dropped 6 bases and J dropped 3 bases, with 14 bases sitting between them. The CDR3 region has the DNA TGTGCCAGCAGTTACTACGCGGGTGACTATGGCTACACCCTC. This codes for CASSYYAGDYGYTL.

This clonotype has a count of ten or more. Written as DNA, the CDR3 is TGTGCCATCAGTGAGTCCTTAAGCGGGGCGATCTCTGGAAACACCATATATTTT. Its translation: CAISESLSGAISGNTIYF. V and J are TRBV10-3 and TRBJ1-3; D may be TRBD1 (5 bases). The germline V and J ends were trimmed by 0 bases and 0 bases, with 15 bases remaining between them. The germline V gene encodes CDR1 ENHRY and CDR2 SYGVKD. The CDR3 contains 18 residues.

The table lists this clonotype with many counts. This chain connects TRBV12-3 or TRBV12-4 to TRBJ1-4; D is uncertain. The length of the CDR3 is 17 residues. The germline V and J ends were trimmed by 5 bases and 0 bases, with 16 bases remaining between them. The CDR3 DNA reads TGTGCCAGCAGTCCCGGCGAGGCAGGTGCAACTAATGAAAAACTGTTTTTT. Residues: CASSPGEAGATNEKLFF.

This clonotype was detected a few times. The V gene is TRBV6-5, the J gene TRBJ2-7; 7 nucleotides align to TRBD1. Germline V gene data show CDR1 as MNHEY and CDR2 as SVGAGI. The CDR3 is 17 amino acids. J lost 2 bases, V lost 5 bases, and 15 bases had no gene match. CDR3 protein: CASSRTTGSGIAYEQYF. The CDR3, as DNA: TGTGCCAGCAGTAGAACGACAGGGAGTGGGATAGCCTACGAGCAGTACTTC.

V and J are TRBV20-1 and TRBJ2-5; perhaps D is TRBD1 or TRBD2 (5 bases each). The end of the DNA is better explained by TRBJ2-1, so the J call may be wrong. The CDR3 sequence is 16 residues long. Germline V CDR1 and CDR2: DFQATT, SNEGSKA (reference sequence). In nucleotides, the CDR3 is TGCAGTGCTAGAGTCGATATATCGGGACGCCGGAATGAGCAGTTCTTC. Protein: CSARVDISGRRNEQFF.

This clonotype has ten or more counts. The chain couples TRBV6-1 to TRBJ1-1, with D unclear. This CDR3 is 14 amino acids long. The V gene's germline CDR1 is MNHNS and CDR2 SASEGT. The ends were cut back, 3 bases at V and 1 base at J, with 9 bases in the middle. CDR3 in DNA: TGTGCCAGCAGTGAGTTGGCAAAGAACACTGAAGCTTTCTTT. Translated: CASSELAKNTEAFF.

This clonotype was picked up many times. The junction departs from the called germline gene at one end, perhaps through a read error. CDR3 DNA: TGCGCCAGCAGCCTAGCGGGGGGCTCGGACGAGCAGTACTTC. Translated: CASSLAGGSDEQYF. This chain uses TRBV12-3 or TRBV12-4 with TRBJ2-7; the match to TRBD2 covers 11 bases. This CDR3 region has 14 residues.

V gene TRBV10-3 combines with J gene TRBJ1-2; 8 bases map to TRBD1. CDR1 ENHRY and CDR2 SYGVKD come from the germline V gene. The CDR3 has 13 amino acids. V shed 5 bases and J 6 bases; nucleotides not matched to a gene: 5. Here the CDR3 reads CAISTGGNDGYTF. CDR3 bases: TGTGCCATCAGTACAGGGGGGAATGATGGCTACACCTTC.

The sample holds many counts of this clonotype. The chain uses TRBV29-1 and TRBJ2-7; D call uncertain. The CDR3 has 11 amino acids. Trimming left V 6 bases short and J 4 bases short, with 10 bases between. In germline, CDR1 is SQVTM, CDR2 ANQGSEA. The CDR3 DNA is TGCAGCGTGAGGTTCGGGTACGAGCAGTACTTC. It translates to CSVRFGYEQYF.

This rearrangement joins TRBV20-1 to TRBJ2-2, with 9 bases aligning to TRBD1. The CDR3 length is 15 residues. V was pared by 2 bases and J by 4 bases, with 5 bases of the junction left unmatched. The germline gives CDR1 DFQATT, CDR2 SNEGSKA (reference sequence). CDR3: CSARPGQGLTGELFF. The CDR3 DNA is TGCAGTGCTAGACCGGGACAGGGTCTCACCGGGGAGCTGTTTTTT.

This clonotype was found many times. The chain joins TRBV9 to TRBJ1-6, with 10 bases aligning to TRBD1. With V trimmed by 4 bases and J by 9 bases, 7 bases remained unmatched. Germline assignment: CDR1 SGDLS and CDR2 YYNGEE. CDR3 length: 15 amino acids. CDR3 nucleotides: TGTGCCAGCAGCTCCGACAGGGGGCTTAGTTCACCCCTCCACTTT. It encodes CASSSDRGLSSPLHF. Together with reference TRBV9 and TRBJ1-6, the CDR3 gives the full variable domain: DSGVTQTPKHLITATGQRVTLRCSPRSGDLSVYWYQQSLDQGLQFLIQYYNGEERAKGNILERFSAQQFPDLHSELNLSSLELGDSALYFCASSSDRGLSSPLHFGNGTRLTVT.

This clonotype was seen only once. A much larger clone differs from this one at a single base, so this may be a read error. V and J are TRBV4-1 and TRBJ1-6; no clear D. The CDR3 is 15 amino acids. V was pared by 1 base and J by 5 bases, with 9 bases between. CDR1 is MGHRA and CDR2 is YSYEKL in the germline V gene. The CDR3 reads CASSQAPTNNSPLHF. The CDR3 DNA is TGCGCCAGCAGCCAAGCACCCACCAATAATTCACCCCTCCACTTT.

At least ten counts were recorded for this clonotype. CDR3 loop: CATSDQGQYYGYTF. DNA of the CDR3: TGTGCCACCAGTGACCAGGGACAGTACTATGGCTACACCTTC. The genes are TRBV24-1 and TRBJ1-2; 7 bases match TRBD1. V lost 4 bases and J lost 3; bases outside the gene matches: 4. Per the germline V gene, CDR1 is KGHDR and CDR2 is SFDVKD. CDR3 length: 14 residues.